The 19 T cell receptor beta chains in this list originate from one sample, sequenced in a study of cytomegalovirus exposure and HLA in healthy donors. The protocol was immunoSEQ multiplex PCR, while the TCRdb copy is restricted to in-frame clones and leaves out a portion. The repertoire holds around 250,000 clones, with 90% as singletons. Sequencing was carried out using PBMCs. Receptors originate from a woman in her late teens or twenties in good health and CMV-seronegative.

The chain recombines TRBV2 with TRBJ1-5; no firm D call. Germline V gives CDR1 SNHLY, CDR2 FYNNEI. With 8 bases removed from V and 10 bases from J, the gap between germline ends came to 12 bases. The CDR3 loop spans 11 amino acids. The CDR3 DNA sequence: TGTGCCAGCGGGTACTATGCACCCCAGCATTTT. It specifies CASGYYAPQHF.

This sequence joins TRBV6-6 and TRBJ1-1; tentative D call: TRBD1 (5 bases). CDR1 MNHNY and CDR2 SVGAGI come from the germline V gene (reference sequence). The CDR3 spans 11 residues. V was cut by 6 bases and J by 7 bases, with 9 bases left in between. The CDR3 region is CASRRDFEAFF. The CDR3 DNA reads TGTGCCAGCAGGCGGGACTTTGAAGCTTTCTTT.

This chain uses TRBV7-8 with TRBJ1-2; D ambiguous. This CDR3 comprises 16 residues. CDR1 and CDR2 from the germline V gene are SGHVS and FQNEAQ. Trimming stripped 1 base from V and 3 bases from J, with 15 bases between. The CDR3, as DNA: TGTGCCAGCAGCTTAGAGTACCGGGGTTTGGACTATGGCTACACCTTC. Translating gives CASSLEYRGLDYGYTF.

V usage is TRBV9 and J usage is TRBJ2-7, with TRBD1 as a possible D gene (5 bases). The CDR3 is 17 amino acids. Germline values: CDR1 SGDLS, CDR2 YYNGEE. V was shortened by 0 bases and J by 2 bases, with 18 bases between the two germline ends. The CDR3 DNA is TGTGCCAGCAGCGTAGGGGCAGGGATAACGACCCCCTACGAGCAGTACTTC. This gives the protein CASSVGAGITTPYEQYF.

This chain uses TRBV5-1 with TRBJ1-1; no reliable D call. CDR1 is SGHRS and CDR2 is YFSETQ in the germline V gene. Trimming shortened V by 2 bases and J by 4 bases, and 12 bases separated the two germline ends. The CDR3 contains 14 residues. The CDR3 bases are TGCGCCAGCAGCTTAACCCCCCGGGGCACTGAAGCTTTCTTT. This encodes CASSLTPRGTEAFF.

V gene TRBV7-2 combines with J gene TRBJ1-2; weak D call: TRBD1 (5 bases). The germline V and J ends were trimmed by 5 bases and 4 bases, with 14 bases remaining between them. Germline assignment: CDR1 SGHTA and CDR2 FQGNSA. CDR3 size: 14 residues. In DNA, the CDR3 is TGTGCCAGCAGCGTCGGTGTCGGGGGCTATGGCTACACCTTC. Amino acids: CASSVGVGGYGYTF.

This clone was seen only once. This chain uses TRBV5-6 with TRBJ1-4; D gene ambiguous. Trimming took 4 bases from V and 6 from J, leaving 13 bases between them. The CDR3 loop spans 14 amino acids. CDR1 is SGHDT, CDR2 YYEEEE, per germline. CDR3 DNA: TGTGCCAGCAGCCCCTGGGGAGGTGATGAAAAACTGTTTTTT. Encoded protein: CASSPWGGDEKLFF.

This clone has just a few counts. This chain uses TRBV5-1 with TRBJ1-2, with 8 nucleotides matching TRBD1. V was clipped by 3 bases and J by 7 bases; unmatched bases: 5. The CDR3 covers 13 residues. Germline V lookup: CDR1 SGHRS, CDR2 YFSETQ. The CDR3: CASSSGQGGGYTF. CDR3 in DNA: TGCGCCAGCAGCTCCGGACAGGGAGGTGGCTACACCTTC.

The gene calls are TRBV11-2 and TRBJ2-1; D call uncertain. Germline CDR1 and CDR2: SGHAT and FQNNGV. Trimming took off 5 bases at V and 9 bases at J, with 11 bases between the two ends. This CDR3 contains 12 residues. The CDR3 sequence is CASSMTGGEQFF. CDR3 nucleotide sequence: TGTGCCAGCAGCATGACCGGCGGTGAGCAGTTCTTC.

The rearrangement links TRBV5-1 to TRBJ2-1, with 10 bases lining up with TRBD1. The CDR3 extends over 15 amino acids. CDR1 and CDR2 (germline): SGHRS, YFSETQ. Germline trimming cut 2 bases from V and 4 bases from J; bases unmatched to any gene: 3. The CDR3 DNA reads as TGCGCCAGCAGCTTAGGGACAGGGGCTTACAATGAGCAGTTCTTC. Its protein product is CASSLGTGAYNEQFF.

The V gene is TRBV18, the J gene TRBJ1-1; D gene ambiguous. This CDR3 spans 13 amino acids. The germline CDR1 and CDR2 sequences are KGHSH and LQKENI. V was cut by 2 bases and J by 1 base, with 5 bases left in between. The CDR3 region is CASSPEANTEAFF. CDR3 DNA sequence: TGTGCCAGCTCACCAGAGGCGAACACTGAAGCTTTCTTT.

The chain recombines TRBV28 with TRBJ2-3; 8 bases match TRBD2. V lost 7 bases and J lost 1; bases outside the gene matches: 7. The CDR3 consists of 15 residues. The germline V gene encodes CDR1 MDHEN and CDR2 SYDVKM. The CDR3 sequence is CASTQVTSGTDTQYF. CDR3 DNA: TGTGCCAGCACCCAGGTGACTAGCGGCACAGATACGCAGTATTTT.

The chain joins TRBV5-6 to TRBJ2-7; TRBD2 matches at 7 bases. Germline trimming cut 0 bases from V and 5 bases from J; bases unmatched to any gene: 8. The CDR3 has 15 amino acids. In germline, CDR1 is SGHDT, CDR2 YYEEEE. The CDR3 loop is CASSLGGGIIDEQYV. The CDR3 DNA is TGTGCCAGCAGCTTGGGGGGAGGGATCATTGACGAGCAGTACGTC.

This chain links TRBV7-2 with TRBJ2-7, with 10 bases identical to TRBD2. There are 17 residues in the CDR3. Germline V gene sequence: CDR1 SGHTA, CDR2 FQGNSA. J lost 1 base, V lost 1 base, and 7 bases had no gene match. The CDR3 DNA reads as TGTGCCAGCAGCTTAGAGCGTACTAGCGGGGCATCCTACGAGCAGTACTTC. Amino acids: CASSLERTSGASYEQYF.

V gene TRBV2 combines with J gene TRBJ1-6; the D gene is possibly TRBD1 (5 bases). V dropped 4 bases and J dropped 7 bases, with 11 bases sitting between them. Looked up from germline, CDR1 is SNHLY and CDR2 is FYNNEI. CDR3 length equals 14 residues. The CDR3 bases are TGTGCCAGCAGTGTTGACAGACGGAATTCACCCCTCCACTTT. It codes for CASSVDRRNSPLHF.

This clone has only a few counts. This chain connects TRBV4-1 to TRBJ1-3; D is unclear. The germline gives CDR1 MGHRA, CDR2 YSYEKL. Trimming cost V 3 bases and J 2 bases, with 11 bases left between them. This CDR3 has 15 amino acids. CDR3 bases: TGCGCCAGCAGCCATAGCTGGGGAGCTGGAAACACCATATATTTT. It is translated as CASSHSWGAGNTIYF.

V and J are TRBV7-8 and TRBJ1-6; D not resolved. Looked up from germline, CDR1 is SGHVS and CDR2 is FQNEAQ. CDR3 length: 13 amino acids. Deletions cut 0 bases from V and 9 bases from J, with 6 bases between. The CDR3 protein is CASSLATGSPLHF. The DNA of the CDR3 is TGTGCCAGCAGCTTAGCGACTGGTTCACCCCTCCACTTT. Variable domain in full (rest from reference TRBV7-8 and TRBJ1-6): GAGVSQSPRYKVAKRGQDVALRCDPISGHVSLFWYQQALGQGPEFLTYFQNEAQLDKSGLPSDRFFAERPEGSVSTLKIQRTQQEDSAVYLCASSLATGSPLHFGNGTRLTVT.

This clone occurred a few times. The chain uses TRBV25-1 and TRBJ1-5; D is ambiguous. The CDR3 consists of 14 residues. V was clipped by 3 bases and J by 0 bases, with 6 bases between them. Germline V gene sequence: CDR1 MGHDK, CDR2 SYGVNS. CDR3 DNA: TGTGCCAGCAGTGACGTGTATAGCAATCAGCCCCAGCATTTT. Translated, it gives CASSDVYSNQPQHF.

V usage is TRBV9 and J usage is TRBJ2-3; D perhaps matches TRBD1 (5 bases). The length of the CDR3 is 17 residues. Trimming took 0 bases from V and 1 from J, leaving 15 bases between them. Germline CDR1 SGDLS, CDR2 YYNGEE. The chain's CDR3 is CASSVAMVGQGTDTQYF. For the CDR3, the DNA is TGTGCCAGCAGCGTAGCTATGGTGGGGCAGGGCACAGATACGCAGTATTTT.